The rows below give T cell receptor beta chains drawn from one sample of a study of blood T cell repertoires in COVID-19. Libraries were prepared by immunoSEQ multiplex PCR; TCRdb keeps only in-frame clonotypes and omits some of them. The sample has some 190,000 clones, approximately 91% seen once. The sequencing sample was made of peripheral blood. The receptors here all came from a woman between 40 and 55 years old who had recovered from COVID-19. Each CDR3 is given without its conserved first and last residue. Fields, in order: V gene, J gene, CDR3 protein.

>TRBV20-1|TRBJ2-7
SASRVQGASYEQY
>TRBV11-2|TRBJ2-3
ASSYGTSKDTQY
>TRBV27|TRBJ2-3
ASSLPGLAGGSTDTQY
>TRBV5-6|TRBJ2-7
ASGGAREQY
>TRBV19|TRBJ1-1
ASSPTTGLNTEAF
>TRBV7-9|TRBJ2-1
ASQQGGAYNEQF
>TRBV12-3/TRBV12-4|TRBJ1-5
ASSFEAVKPQH
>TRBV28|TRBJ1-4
ASKPTDQYNEKLF
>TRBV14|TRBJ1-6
ASSLGQAGSPLH
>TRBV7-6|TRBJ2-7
ASSLESGYQLYEQY
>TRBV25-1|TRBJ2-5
ASSAYRGGQETQY
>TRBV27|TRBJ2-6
ASSSRLLSGANVLT
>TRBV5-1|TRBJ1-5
ASSLQGSSNQPQH
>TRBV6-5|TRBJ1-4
ASSYGTPQKKLF
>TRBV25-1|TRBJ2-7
ASSGDRGGQY
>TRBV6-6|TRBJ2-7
ASSRQGYEQY
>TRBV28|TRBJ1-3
ASSSPTDSGNTIY
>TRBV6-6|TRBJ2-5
ASSPRGGHEETQY
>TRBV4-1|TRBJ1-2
ASSQRSLREANYGYT
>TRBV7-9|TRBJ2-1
ASSLASNYNEQF
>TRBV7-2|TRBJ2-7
ASNPGLAGVSEQY
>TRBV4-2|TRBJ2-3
ASSQVGTSGSPDTQY
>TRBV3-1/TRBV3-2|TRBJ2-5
ASSQDIAGGWQETQY
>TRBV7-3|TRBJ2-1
ASSYGTSGPNEQF
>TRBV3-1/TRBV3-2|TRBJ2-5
ASSLRTGIKETQY
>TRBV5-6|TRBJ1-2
ASSFGGTDNYGYT
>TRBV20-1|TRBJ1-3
SARDPYTIY
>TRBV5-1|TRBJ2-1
ASSASGATYNEQF
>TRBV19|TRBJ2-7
ASSRWGGELSYEQY
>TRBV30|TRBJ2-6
AWMTNSGANVLT
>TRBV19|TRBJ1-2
ASSIGSGYT
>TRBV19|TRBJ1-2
ASSATGGYT
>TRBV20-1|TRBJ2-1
SAGLPLF
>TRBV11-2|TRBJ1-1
ASSPTGDHTEAF
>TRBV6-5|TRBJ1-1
ASRTTGNTEAF
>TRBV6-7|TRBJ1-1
ASSPQTGAEAF
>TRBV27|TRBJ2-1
ASSFGRGPSSYNEQF
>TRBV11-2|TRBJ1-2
ASSPVNRTLSGYT
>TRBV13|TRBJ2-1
ASSLGGGSSYNEQF
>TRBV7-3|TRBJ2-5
ASSLNGFGTQY
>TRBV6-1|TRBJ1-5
ASSATGTAVSQPQH
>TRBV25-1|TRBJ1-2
ASSAGQVYGYT
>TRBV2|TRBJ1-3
ASSEMGVNTIY
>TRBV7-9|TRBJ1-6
ASSLVSDSPLH
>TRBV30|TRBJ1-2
AWSSIPGQGGYGYT
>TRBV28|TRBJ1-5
ASRTRTGPMYSNQPQH
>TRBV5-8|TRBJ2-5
ASSRVSGVGQETQY
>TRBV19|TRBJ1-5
ASIPPGATSAQPQH
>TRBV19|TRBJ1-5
ASLRSTAVTQPQH
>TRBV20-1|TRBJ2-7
SASSVSEQY
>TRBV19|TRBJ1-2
ASGMGGTGGYT
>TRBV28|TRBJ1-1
ASSQGQTHTEAF
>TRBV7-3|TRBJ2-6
ASSTGTGAGANVLT